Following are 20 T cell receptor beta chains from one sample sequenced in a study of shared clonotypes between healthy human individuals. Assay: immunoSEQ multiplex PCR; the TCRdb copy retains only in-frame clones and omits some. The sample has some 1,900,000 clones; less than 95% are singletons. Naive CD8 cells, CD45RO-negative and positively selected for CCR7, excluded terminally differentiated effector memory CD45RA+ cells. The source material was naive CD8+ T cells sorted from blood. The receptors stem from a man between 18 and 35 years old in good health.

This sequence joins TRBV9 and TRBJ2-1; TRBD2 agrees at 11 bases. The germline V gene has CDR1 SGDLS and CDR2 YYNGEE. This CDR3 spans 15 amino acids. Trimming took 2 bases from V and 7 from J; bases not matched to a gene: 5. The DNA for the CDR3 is TGTGCCAGCAGCGTTAGCGGGAGGGATTGGAATGAGCAGTTCTTC. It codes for CASSVSGRDWNEQFF.

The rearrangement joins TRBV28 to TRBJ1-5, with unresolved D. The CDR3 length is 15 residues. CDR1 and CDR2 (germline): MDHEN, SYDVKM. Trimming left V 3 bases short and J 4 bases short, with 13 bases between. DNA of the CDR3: TGTGCCAGCAGTTTGCGTGTTGGCGGAAATCAGCCCCAGCATTTT. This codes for CASSLRVGGNQPQHF.

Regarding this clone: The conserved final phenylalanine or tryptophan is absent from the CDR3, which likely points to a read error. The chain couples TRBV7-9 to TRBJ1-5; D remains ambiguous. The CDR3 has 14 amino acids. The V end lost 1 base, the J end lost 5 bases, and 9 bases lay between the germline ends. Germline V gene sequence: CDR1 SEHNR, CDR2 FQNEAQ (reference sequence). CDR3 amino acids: CASSLDFAYQPQHL. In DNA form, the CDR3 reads TGTGCCAGCAGCTTAGATTTTGCATATCAGCCCCAGCATCTT.

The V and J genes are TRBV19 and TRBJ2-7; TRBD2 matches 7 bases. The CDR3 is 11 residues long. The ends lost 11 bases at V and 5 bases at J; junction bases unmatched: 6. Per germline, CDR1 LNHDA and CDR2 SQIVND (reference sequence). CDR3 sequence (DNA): TGTGCCTCTCGGGGAGGGGACGAGCAGTACTTC. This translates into CASRGGDEQYF.

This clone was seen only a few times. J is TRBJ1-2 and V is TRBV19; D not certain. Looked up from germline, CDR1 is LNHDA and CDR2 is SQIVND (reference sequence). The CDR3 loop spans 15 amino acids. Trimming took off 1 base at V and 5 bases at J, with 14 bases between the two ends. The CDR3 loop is CASSIGETGPYGYTF. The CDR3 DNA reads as TGTGCCAGTAGTATAGGGGAAACCGGACCGTATGGCTACACCTTC. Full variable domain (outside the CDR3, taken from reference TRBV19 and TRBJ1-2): DGGITQSPKYLFRKEGQNVTLSCEQNLNHDAMYWYRQDPGQGLRLIYYSQIVNDFQKGDIAEGYSVSREKKESFPLTVTSAQKNPTAFYLCASSIGETGPYGYTFGSGTRLTVV.

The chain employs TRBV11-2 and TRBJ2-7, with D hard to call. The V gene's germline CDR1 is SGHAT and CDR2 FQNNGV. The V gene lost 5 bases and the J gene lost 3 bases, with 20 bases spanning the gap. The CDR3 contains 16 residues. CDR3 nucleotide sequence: TGTGCCAGCAGCCTCAGCCGAGGCCCGGTAGGCTACGAGCAGTACTTC. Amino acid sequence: CASSLSRGPVGYEQYF.

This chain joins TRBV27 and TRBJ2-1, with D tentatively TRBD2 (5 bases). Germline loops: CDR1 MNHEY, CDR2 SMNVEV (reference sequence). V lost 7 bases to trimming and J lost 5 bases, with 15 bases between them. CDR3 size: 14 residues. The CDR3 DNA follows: TGTGCCAGCACCCAACGCGGACTCCACAATGAGCAGTTCTTC. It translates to CASTQRGLHNEQFF.

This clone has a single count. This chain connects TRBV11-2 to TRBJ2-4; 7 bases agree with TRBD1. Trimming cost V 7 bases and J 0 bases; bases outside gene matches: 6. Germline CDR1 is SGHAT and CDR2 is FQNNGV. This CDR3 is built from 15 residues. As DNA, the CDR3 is TGTGCCAGCAACCAACAGGGGTTAGCCAAAAACATTCAGTACTTC. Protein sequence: CASNQQGLAKNIQYF.

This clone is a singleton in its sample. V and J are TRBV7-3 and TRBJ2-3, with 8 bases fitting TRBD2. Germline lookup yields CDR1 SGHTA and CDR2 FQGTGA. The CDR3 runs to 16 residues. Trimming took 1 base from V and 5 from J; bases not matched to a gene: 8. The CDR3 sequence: CASSLNYGGALDTQYF. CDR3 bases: TGTGCCAGCAGCTTAAATTACGGGGGGGCCTTAGATACGCAGTATTTT.

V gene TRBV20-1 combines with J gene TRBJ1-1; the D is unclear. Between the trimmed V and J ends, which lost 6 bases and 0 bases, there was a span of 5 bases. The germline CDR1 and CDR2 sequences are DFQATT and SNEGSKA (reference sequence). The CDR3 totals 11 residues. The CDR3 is CSAEMNTEAFF. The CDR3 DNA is TGCAGTGCAGAGATGAACACTGAAGCTTTCTTT.

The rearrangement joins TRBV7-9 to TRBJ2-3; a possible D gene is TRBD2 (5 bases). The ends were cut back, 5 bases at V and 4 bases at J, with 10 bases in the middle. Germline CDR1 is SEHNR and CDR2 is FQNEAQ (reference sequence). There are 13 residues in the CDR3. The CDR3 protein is CASSRLASDTQYF. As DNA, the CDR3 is TGTGCCAGCAGCCGGCTAGCATCAGATACGCAGTATTTT.

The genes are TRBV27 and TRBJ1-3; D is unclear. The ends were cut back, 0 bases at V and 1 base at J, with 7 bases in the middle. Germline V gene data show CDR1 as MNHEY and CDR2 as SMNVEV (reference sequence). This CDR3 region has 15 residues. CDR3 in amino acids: CASSLSTASGNTIYF. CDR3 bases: TGTGCCAGCAGTTTATCGACCGCATCTGGAAACACCATATATTTT.

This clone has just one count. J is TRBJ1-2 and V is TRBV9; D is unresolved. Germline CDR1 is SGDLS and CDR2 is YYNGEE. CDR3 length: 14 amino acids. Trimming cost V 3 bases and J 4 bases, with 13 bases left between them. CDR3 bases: TGTGCCAGCAGCGGACAAGGAGGTTTCTATGGCTACACCTTC. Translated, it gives CASSGQGGFYGYTF.

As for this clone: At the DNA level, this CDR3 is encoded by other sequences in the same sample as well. CDR3 bases: TGTGCCAGCAGCTTAGACAGGGGAGAGCAGTACTTC. Translating gives CASSLDRGEQYF. This chain uses TRBV7-9 with TRBJ2-7; 7 bases are shared with TRBD1. The CDR3 spans 12 residues. Germline CDR1 reads SEHNR; CDR2 reads FQNEAQ (reference sequence). With 1 base clipped from V and 7 bases from J, the junction kept 1 base outside the gene matches.

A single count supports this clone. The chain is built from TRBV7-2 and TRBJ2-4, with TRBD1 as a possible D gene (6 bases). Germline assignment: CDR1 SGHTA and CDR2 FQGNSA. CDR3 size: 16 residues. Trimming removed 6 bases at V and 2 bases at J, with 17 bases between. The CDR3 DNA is TGTGCCAGCAGTCCAGGCAGGACAGACACCAAAAACATTCAGTACTTC. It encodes CASSPGRTDTKNIQYF.

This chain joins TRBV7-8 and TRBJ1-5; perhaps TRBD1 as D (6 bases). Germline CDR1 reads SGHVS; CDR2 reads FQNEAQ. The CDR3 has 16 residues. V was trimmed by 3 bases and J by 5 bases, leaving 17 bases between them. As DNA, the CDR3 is TGTGCCAGCAGCTTTGTGGACTGGCAGGGGCATCAGCCCCAGCATTTT. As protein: CASSFVDWQGHQPQHF.

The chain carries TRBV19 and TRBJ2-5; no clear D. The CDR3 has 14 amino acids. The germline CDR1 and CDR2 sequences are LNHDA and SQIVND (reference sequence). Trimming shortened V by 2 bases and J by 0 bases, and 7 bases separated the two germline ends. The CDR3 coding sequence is TGTGCCAGTAGTATAAGAGCGTACCAAGAGACCCAGTACTTC. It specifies CASSIRAYQETQYF.

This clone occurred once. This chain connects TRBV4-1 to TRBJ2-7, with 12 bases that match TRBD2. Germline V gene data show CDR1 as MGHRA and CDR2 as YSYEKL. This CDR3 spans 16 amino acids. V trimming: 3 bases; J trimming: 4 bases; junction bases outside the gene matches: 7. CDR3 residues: CASSHQNGLAGYEQYF. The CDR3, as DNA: TGCGCCAGCAGCCACCAGAATGGACTAGCGGGATACGAGCAGTACTTC.

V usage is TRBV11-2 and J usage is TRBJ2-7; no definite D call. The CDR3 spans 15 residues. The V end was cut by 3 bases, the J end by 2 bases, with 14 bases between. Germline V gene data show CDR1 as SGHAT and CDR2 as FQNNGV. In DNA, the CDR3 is TGTGCCAGCAGCTTTGGGTCCGGGCCCCCCTACGAGCAGTACTTC. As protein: CASSFGSGPPYEQYF.

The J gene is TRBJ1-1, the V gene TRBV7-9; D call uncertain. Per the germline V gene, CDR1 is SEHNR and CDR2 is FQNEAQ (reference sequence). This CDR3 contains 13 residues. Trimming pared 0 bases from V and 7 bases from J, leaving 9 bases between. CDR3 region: CASSLAGSNEAFF. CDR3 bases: TGTGCCAGCAGCTTAGCCGGGTCCAATGAAGCTTTCTTT.